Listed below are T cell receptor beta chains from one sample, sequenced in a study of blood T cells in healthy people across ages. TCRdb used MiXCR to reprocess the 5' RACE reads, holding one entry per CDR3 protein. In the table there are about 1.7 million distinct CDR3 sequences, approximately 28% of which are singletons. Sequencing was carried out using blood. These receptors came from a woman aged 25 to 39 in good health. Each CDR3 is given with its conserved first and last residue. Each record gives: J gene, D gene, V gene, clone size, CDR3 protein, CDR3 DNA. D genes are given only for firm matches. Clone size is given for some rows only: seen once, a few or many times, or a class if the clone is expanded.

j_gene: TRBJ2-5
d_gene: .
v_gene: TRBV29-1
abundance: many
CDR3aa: CSAHPPGSGETQYF
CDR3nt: TGCAGCGCCCACCCCCCAGGGTCAGGAGAGACCCAGTACTTC

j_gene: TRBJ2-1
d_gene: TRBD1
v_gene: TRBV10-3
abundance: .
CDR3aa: CAIRRKGATGDEQFF
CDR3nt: TGTGCCATCAGGAGGAAGGGAGCTACAGGGGATGAGCAGTTCTTC

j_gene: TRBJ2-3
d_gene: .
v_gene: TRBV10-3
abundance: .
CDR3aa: CAISSGDTQYF
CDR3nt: TGTGCCATCAGTTCCGGGGATACGCAGTATTTT

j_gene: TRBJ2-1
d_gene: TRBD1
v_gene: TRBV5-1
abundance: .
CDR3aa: CTSSSRQGPYNEQFF
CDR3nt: TGCACCAGCAGCTCGAGACAGGGCCCCTACAATGAGCAGTTCTTC

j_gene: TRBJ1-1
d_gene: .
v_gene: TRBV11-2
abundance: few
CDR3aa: CASRGGEGTEAFF
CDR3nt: TGTGCCAGCCGCGGGGGCGAGGGCACTGAAGCTTTCTTT

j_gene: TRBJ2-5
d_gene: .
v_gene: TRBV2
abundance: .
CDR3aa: CASSDQREETQYF
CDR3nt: TGTGCCAGCAGTGATCAAAGAGAAGAGACCCAGTACTTC

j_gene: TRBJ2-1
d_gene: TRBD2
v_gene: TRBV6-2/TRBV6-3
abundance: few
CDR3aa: CASTPGGLANEQFF
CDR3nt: TGTGCCAGCACCCCAGGCGGACTAGCGAATGAGCAGTTCTTC

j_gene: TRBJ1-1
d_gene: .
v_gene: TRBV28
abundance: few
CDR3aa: CASSPRQVRDTEAFF
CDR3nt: TGTGCCAGCAGTCCCCGACAGGTTCGGGACACTGAAGCTTTCTTT

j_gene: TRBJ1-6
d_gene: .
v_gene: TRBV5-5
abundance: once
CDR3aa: CASSFLTEDNSPLHF
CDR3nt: TGTGCCAGCAGCTTCCTAACGGAAGATAATTCACCCCTCCACTTT

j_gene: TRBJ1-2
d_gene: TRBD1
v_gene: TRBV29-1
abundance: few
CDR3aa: CSVEYNRGRGYGYTF
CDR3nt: TGCAGCGTTGAATATAACAGGGGGCGAGGCTATGGCTACACCTTC

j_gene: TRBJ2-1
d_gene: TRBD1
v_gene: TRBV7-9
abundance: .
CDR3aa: CASSLSGQVGNEQFF
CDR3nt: TGTGCCAGCAGCTTGTCAGGACAGGTGGGCAATGAGCAGTTCTTC

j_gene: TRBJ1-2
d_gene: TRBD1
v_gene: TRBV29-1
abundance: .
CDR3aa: CGVEAGTGRGYTF
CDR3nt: TGCGGCGTTGAAGCCGGGACAGGTCGGGGCTACACCTTC

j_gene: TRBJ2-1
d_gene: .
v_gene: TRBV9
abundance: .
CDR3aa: CASSVAPESGQFF
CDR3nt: TGTGCCAGCAGCGTAGCCCCAGAAAGTGGGCAGTTCTTC

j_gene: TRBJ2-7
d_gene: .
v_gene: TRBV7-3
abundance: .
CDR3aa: CASSLMGGREYNEQYF
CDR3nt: TGTGCCAGCAGCTTAATGGGTGGCAGAGAATACAATGAGCAGTACTTC

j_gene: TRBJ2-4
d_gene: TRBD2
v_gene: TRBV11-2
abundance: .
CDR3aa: CASSLGSGRGNIQYF
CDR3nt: TGTGCCAGCAGCTTAGGTAGCGGGAGGGGAAACATTCAGTACTTC

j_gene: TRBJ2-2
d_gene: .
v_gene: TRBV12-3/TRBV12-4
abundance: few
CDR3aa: CASLRTANTGELFF
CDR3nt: TGTGCCAGCCTCCGGACGGCGAACACCGGGGAGCTGTTTTTT

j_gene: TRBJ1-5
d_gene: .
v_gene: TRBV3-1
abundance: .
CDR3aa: CASSPEANQPQHF
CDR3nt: TGTGCCAGCAGCCCAGAAGCGAATCAGCCCCAGCATTTT

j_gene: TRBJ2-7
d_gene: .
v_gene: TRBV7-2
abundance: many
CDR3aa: CASSFSDRYEQYF
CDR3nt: TGTGCCAGCAGCTTTTCCGACAGGTACGAGCAGTACTTC

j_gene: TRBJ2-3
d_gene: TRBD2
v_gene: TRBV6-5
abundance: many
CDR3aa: CASSYTTSGPASTDTQYF
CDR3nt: TGTGCCAGCAGTTACACTACTAGCGGCCCGGCCAGCACAGATACGCAGTATTTT

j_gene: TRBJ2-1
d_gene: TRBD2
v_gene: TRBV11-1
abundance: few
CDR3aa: CASSLIQRGGAHNEQFF
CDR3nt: TGTGCCAGCAGCTTGATTCAGCGGGGGGGTGCTCACAATGAGCAGTTCTTC

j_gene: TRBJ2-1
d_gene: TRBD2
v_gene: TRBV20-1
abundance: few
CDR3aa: CSARVVAGVPAYNEQFF
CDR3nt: TGCAGTGCTAGAGTCGTAGCGGGAGTCCCAGCCTACAATGAGCAGTTCTTC

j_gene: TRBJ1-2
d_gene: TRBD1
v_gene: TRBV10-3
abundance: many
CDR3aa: CAISESTGDGYTF
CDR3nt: TGTGCCATCAGTGAGTCAACAGGGGATGGCTACACCTTC

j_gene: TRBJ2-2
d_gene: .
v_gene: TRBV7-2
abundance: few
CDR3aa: CASSLAVSGRTAGELFF
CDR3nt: TGTGCCAGCAGCTTAGCGGTTTCGGGGAGAACGGCCGGGGAGCTGTTTTTT

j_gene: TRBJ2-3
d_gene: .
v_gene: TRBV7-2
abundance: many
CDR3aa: CASSAPVGTDTQYF
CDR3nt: TGTGCCAGCAGCGCACCCGTGGGCACAGATACGCAGTATTTT

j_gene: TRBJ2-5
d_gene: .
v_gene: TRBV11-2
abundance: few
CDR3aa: CASSTRDRGETQYF
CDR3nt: TGTGCCAGCAGCACCCGGGACCGGGGGGAGACCCAGTACTTC

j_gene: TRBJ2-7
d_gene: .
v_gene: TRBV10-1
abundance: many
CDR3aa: CASTALIRTAQYF
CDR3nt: TGCGCCAGCACAGCTTTAATCCGGACAGCCCAGTACTTC

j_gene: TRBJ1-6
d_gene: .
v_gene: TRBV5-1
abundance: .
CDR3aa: CASSLAGTLGYSPLHF
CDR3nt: TGCGCCAGCAGCTTGGCTGGAACCCTGGGGTATTCACCCCTCCACTTT

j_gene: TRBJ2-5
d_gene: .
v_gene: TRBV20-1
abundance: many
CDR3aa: CSASLSGRIQETQYF
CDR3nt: TGCAGTGCTAGCCTCAGCGGGCGGATCCAAGAGACCCAGTACTTC

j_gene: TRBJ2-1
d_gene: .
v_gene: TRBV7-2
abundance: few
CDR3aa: CASSVGQGRRNEQFF
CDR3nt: TGTGCCAGCAGTGTAGGGCAGGGGAGGAGGAATGAGCAGTTCTTC

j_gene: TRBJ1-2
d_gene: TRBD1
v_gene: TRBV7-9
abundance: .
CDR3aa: CASSNRDSGYTF
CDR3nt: TGTGCCAGCAGCAACCGGGACAGTGGCTACACCTTC

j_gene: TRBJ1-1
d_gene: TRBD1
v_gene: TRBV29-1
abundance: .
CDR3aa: CSGTTGGDTEAFF
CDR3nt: TGCAGCGGTACGACAGGGGGGGACACTGAAGCTTTCTTT

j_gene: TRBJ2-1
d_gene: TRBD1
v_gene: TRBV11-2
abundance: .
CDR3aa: CASTGQGVNEQFF
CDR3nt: TGTGCCAGTACCGGGCAGGGGGTTAATGAGCAGTTCTTC

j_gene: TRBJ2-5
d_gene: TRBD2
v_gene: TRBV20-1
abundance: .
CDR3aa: CSATGLAGVQETQYF
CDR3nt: TGCAGTGCCACTGGACTAGCGGGGGTCCAAGAGACCCAGTACTTC

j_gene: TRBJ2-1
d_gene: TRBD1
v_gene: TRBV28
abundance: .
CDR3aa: CASRSDRDYNEQFF
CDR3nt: TGTGCCAGCCGATCGGACAGGGACTACAATGAGCAGTTCTTC

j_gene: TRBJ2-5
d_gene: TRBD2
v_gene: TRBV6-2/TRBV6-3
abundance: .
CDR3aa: CASSYSSSGTQETQYF
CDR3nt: TGTGCCAGCAGTTACTCGTCTAGCGGGACCCAAGAGACCCAGTACTTC

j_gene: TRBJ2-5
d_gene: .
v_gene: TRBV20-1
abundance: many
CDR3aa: CSATFETQYF
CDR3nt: TGCAGTGCTACCTTTGAGACCCAGTACTTC

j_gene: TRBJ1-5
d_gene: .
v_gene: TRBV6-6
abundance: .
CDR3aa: CASSYSRIVQHF
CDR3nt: TGTGCCAGCAGTTACTCTCGGATCGTTCAGCATTTT

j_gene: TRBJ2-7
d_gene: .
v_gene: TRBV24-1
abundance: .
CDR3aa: CATSDSTGAPYEQYF
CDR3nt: TGTGCCACCAGTGACTCCACGGGAGCGCCCTACGAGCAGTACTTC

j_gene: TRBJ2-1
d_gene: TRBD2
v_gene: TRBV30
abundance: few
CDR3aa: CAWSALARAFNEQFF
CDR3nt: TGTGCCTGGAGTGCACTAGCGAGAGCGTTTAATGAGCAGTTCTTC

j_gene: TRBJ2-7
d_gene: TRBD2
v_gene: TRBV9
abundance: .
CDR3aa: CASSVGAGDPHEQYF
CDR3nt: TGTGCCAGCAGCGTAGGCGCGGGAGACCCCCACGAGCAGTACTTC

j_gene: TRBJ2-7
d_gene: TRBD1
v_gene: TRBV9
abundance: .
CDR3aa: CASSVQGQAYNEQYF
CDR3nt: TGTGCCAGCAGCGTCCAGGGACAGGCCTACAATGAGCAGTACTTC

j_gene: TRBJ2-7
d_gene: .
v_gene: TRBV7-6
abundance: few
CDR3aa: CASSLAEQGYEQYF
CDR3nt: TGTGCCAGCAGCTTAGCGGAACAGGGCTACGAGCAGTACTTC

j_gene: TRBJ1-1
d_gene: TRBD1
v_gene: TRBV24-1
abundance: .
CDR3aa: CATSDSRTGGKTEAFF
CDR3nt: TGTGCCACCAGTGACTCCCGGACAGGGGGGAAGACTGAAGCTTTCTTT

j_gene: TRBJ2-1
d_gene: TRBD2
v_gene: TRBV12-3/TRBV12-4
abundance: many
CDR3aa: CASSSASGTYNEQFF
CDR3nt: TGTGCCAGCAGTTCGGCTAGCGGGACCTACAATGAGCAGTTCTTC